The clone carrying this T cell receptor beta chain was detected only a few times. Its antigen is not known. The data originate from a study of spatial heterogeneity in lung cancer. Study-level information: Consistent detection of more beta-chain than alpha-chain sequences was observed. Findings and limits, study-wide: How many expanded intratumoral alpha and beta TCRs were present tracked the tumor mutation count, which was a count of nonsynonymous mutations.

The sample's time point: sample taken at primary tumor resection. The CDR3 runs 15 residues. With 1 base removed from V and 3 bases from J, the gap between germline ends came to 12 bases. TCRdb ran MiXCR on the 5' RACE reads and lists one entry per CDR3 protein. The sample has 100,000 or so distinct CDR3 sequences; 4.4% are singletons. The TCR was taken from a male donor with early-stage non-small cell lung cancer. V and J are TRBV12-3 or TRBV12-4 and TRBJ1-1, with no clear D. This material consisted of lung tumor tissue, taken at surgery. CDR3 sequence reads: CASSLVPGMDTEAFF. As DNA, the CDR3 is TGTGCCAGCAGTTTAGTACCGGGTATGGACACTGAAGCTTTCTTT.